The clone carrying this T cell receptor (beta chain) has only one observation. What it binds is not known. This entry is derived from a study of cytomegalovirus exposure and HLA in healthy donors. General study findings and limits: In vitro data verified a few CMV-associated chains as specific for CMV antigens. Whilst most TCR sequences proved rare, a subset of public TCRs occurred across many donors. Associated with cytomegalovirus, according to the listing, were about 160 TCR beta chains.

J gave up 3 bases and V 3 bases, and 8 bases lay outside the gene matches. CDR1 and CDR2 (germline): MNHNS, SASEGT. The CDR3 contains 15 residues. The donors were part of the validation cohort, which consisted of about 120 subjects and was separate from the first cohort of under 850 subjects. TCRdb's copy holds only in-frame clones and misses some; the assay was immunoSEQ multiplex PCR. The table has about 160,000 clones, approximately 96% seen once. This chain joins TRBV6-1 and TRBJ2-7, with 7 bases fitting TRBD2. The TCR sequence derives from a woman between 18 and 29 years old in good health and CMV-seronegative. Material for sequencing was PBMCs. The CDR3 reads CASSEVGGANYEQYF. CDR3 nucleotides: TGTGCCAGCAGTGAGGTGGGAGGGGCGAACTACGAGCAGTACTTC.